These 5 T cell receptor beta chains share one sample of origin, sequenced in a study of PD-1 blockade in mismatch repair-deficient tumors. Data came from immunoSEQ multiplex PCR; TCRdb stores just in-frame clones and leaves some out. The sample records 100,000 to 150,000 clones, 85% to 90% being singletons. Specimen: peripheral blood, collected 44 weeks after starting pembrolizumab. The receptor source for this set is an adult with mismatch repair-deficient cancer.

The rearrangement joins TRBV4-1 to TRBJ2-5; the D is unclear. Trimming removed 4 bases from V and 2 bases from J, with 23 bases in between. Looked up from germline, CDR1 is MGHRA and CDR2 is YSYEKL. The CDR3 has 18 residues. CDR3 amino acids: CASSLSPPWTAAQETQYF. The CDR3 DNA reads as TGCGCCAGCAGCCTAAGCCCGCCGTGGACGGCGGCACAAGAGACCCAGTACTTC.

The CDR3, as DNA: TGTGCCTGGAGTGGAATAGCGGGAGGGGGGTATGAGCAGTACTTC. Translated: CAWSGIAGGGYEQYF. The chain couples TRBV30 to TRBJ2-7, with 11 bases aligning to TRBD2. CDR1 is GTSNPN and CDR2 is SVGIG in the germline V gene (reference sequence). The CDR3 consists of 15 residues. V gave up 1 base and J gave up 7 bases; unmatched junction bases: 9. Full variable domain (outside the CDR3, taken from reference TRBV30 and TRBJ2-7): SQTIHQWPATLVQPVGSPLSLECTVEGTSNPNLYWYRQAAGRGLQLLFYSVGIGQISSEVPQNLSASRPQDRQFILSSKKLLLSDSGFYLCAWSGIAGGGYEQYFGPGTRLTVT.

The rearrangement uses TRBV18 and TRBJ2-3, with a weak D call TRBD2 (5 bases). The CDR3 consists of 14 residues. The germline CDR1 and CDR2 sequences are KGHSH and LQKENI. The V and J ends lost 0 bases and 1 base respectively, with 5 bases between them. CDR3 region: CASSPPEGTDTQYF. CDR3 nucleotide sequence: TGTGCCAGCTCACCACCGGAGGGCACAGATACGCAGTATTTT. Together with reference TRBV18 and TRBJ2-3, the CDR3 gives the full variable domain: NAGVMQNPRHLVRRRGQEARLRCSPMKGHSHVYWYRQLPEEGLKFMVYLQKENIIDESGMPKERFSAEFPKEGPSILRIQQVVRGDSAAYFCASSPPEGTDTQYFGPGTRLTVL.

The rearrangement uses TRBV7-2 and TRBJ2-1; tentatively, D is TRBD1 or TRBD2 (5 bases each). The CDR3 contains 16 residues. Germline assignment: CDR1 SGHTA and CDR2 FQGNSA. V was shortened by 5 bases and J by 0 bases, with 14 bases between the two germline ends. CDR3 amino acids: CASSPPGAYSYNEQFF. The CDR3 DNA sequence: TGTGCCAGCAGCCCCCCCGGGGCTTACTCCTACAATGAGCAGTTCTTC.

In nucleotides, the CDR3 is TGTGCCAGCAGCCCAGAAGTACGCGGTCAGTCGAGGAAGGGGGAGCTGTTTTTT. This codes for CASSPEVRGQSRKGELFF. J is TRBJ2-2 and V is TRBV7-9; D gene ambiguous. Germline V lookup: CDR1 SEHNR, CDR2 FQNEAQ (reference sequence). The CDR3 length is 18 residues. The ends were cut back, 5 bases at V and 8 bases at J, with 27 bases in the middle.